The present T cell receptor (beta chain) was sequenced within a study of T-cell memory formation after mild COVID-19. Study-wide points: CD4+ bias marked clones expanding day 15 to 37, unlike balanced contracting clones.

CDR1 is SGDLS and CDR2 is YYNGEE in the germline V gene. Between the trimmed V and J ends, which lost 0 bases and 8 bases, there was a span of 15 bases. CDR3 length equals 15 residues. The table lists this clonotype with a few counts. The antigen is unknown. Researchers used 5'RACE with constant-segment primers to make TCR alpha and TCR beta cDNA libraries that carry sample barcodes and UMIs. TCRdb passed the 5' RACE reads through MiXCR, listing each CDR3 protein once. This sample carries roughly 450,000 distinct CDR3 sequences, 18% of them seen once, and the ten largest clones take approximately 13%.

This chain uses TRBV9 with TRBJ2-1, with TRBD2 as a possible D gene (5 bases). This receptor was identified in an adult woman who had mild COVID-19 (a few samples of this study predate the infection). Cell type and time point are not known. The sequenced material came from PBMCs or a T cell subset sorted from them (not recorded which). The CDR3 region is CASSVESSPGYEQFF. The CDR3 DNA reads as TGTGCCAGCAGCGTAGAGAGCTCCCCGGGGTATGAGCAGTTCTTC.